The 4 T cell receptor beta chains below were found in one sample sequenced in a study of tumor-infiltrating lymphocytes in primary liver carcinoma. Co-extraction yielded RNA and DNA from 20-30 mg of unsorted bulk tissue. Production of TCR beta cDNA used about 500 ng total RNA together with a constant-region primer. Three-round nested multiplex PCR performed with slightly modified ARM-PCR produced the TCR beta libraries. TRBV1-TRBV30 forward primers paired with a C-beta reverse primer were used in the first two PCR rounds, which ran roughly 9 cycles each. TCRdb fed the multiplex PCR reads into MiXCR, producing one record per CDR3 protein. The sample lists tens of thousands of distinct CDR3 sequences; approximately 80% were seen once. The source material was liver tumor tissue from sampling region 5. The subset was: tumor region T5, tumor centre. Receptor source: a man in his forties with primary liver carcinoma and hepatitis B virus infection.

Concerning this clonotype: The germline gene is not matched at one end of the junction; a read error may be the cause. The CDR3 reads CASTTSAVANNIQCF. For the CDR3, the DNA is TGTGCCAGCACCACTTCGGCGGTAGCCAATAACATTCAGTGCTTT. The chain carries TRBV11-2 and TRBJ2-4; no definite D call. This CDR3 is built from 15 residues. Looked up from germline, CDR1 is SGHAT and CDR2 is FQNNGV. The full variable domain, rest sourced from reference TRBV11-2 and TRBJ2-4, is EAGVAQSPRYKIIEKRQSVAFWCNPISGHATLYWYQQILGQGPKLLIQFQNNGVVDDSQLPKDRFSAERLKGVDSTLKIQPAKLEDSAVYLCASTTSAVANNIQCFGAGTRLSVL.

This chain joins TRBV6-1 and TRBJ2-2; D possibly matches TRBD1 or TRBD2 (6 bases each). CDR3 length: 15 amino acids. Between the trimmed V and J ends, which lost 7 bases and 13 bases, there was a span of 25 bases. CDR1 MNHNS and CDR2 SASEGT come from the germline V gene. The CDR3 sequence: CASIPWGASTGRLFF. In DNA form, the CDR3 reads TGTGCCAGCATCCCCTGGGGGGCTAGTACCGGGAGGCTGTTTTTT.

A remark on this clonotype: Germline is not matched at one junction end, which may reflect a read error. The chain recombines TRBV5-1 with TRBJ2-1; possibly TRBD1 for D (6 bases). The CDR3 loop spans 13 amino acids. The germline V gene encodes CDR1 SGHRS and CDR2 YFSETQ. The CDR3 is CASNLGGDNERSF. The CDR3 bases are TGCGCCAGCAACTTAGGTGGGGACAATGAGCGGTCCTTC.

V is TRBV6-2 or TRBV6-3 and J is TRBJ2-7; no firm D call. The CDR3 spans 12 residues. V lost 5 bases to trimming and J lost 6 bases, with 11 bases between them. In germline, CDR1 is MNHEY, CDR2 SVGEGT. CDR3 coding DNA: TGTGCCAGCAGTAATTGGGTATGCGAGCAGTACTTC. Residues: CASSNWVCEQYF.